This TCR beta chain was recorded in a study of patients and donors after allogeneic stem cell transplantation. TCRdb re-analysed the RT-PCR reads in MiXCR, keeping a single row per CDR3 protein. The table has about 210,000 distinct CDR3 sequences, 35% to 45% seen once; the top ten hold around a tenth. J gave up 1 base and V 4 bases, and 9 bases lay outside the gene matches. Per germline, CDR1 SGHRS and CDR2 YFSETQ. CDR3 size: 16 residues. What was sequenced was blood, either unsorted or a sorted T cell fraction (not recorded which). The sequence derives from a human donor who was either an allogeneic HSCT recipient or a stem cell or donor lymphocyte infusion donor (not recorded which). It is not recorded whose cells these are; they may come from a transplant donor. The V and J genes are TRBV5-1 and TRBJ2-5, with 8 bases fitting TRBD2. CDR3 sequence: CASSTLPSGGQETQYF. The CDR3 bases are TGCGCCAGCAGCACCCTCCCCAGCGGGGGCCAAGAGACCCAGTACTTC.